This T cell receptor (beta chain) was identified in a study of blood T cells in healthy people across ages. To note about this clonotype: Its antigen is not known.

Germline lookup yields CDR1 DFQATT and CDR2 SNEGSKA (reference sequence). The CDR3 has 11 amino acids. V was pared by 4 bases and J by 5 bases, with 7 bases between. Study-wide results and caveats: The donors' CMV status was not determined, possibly confounding changes in expanded clonotypes.

A sample-barcoded 5' primer and a J-beta primer mix were used in a second PCR of roughly 7 to 11 cycles. TCRdb itself ran the 5' RACE reads through MiXCR, one entry per CDR3 protein. The table shows about 1 million distinct CDR3 sequences, with under 45% occurring only once. Healthy individuals of Caucasian origin from Russia, aged roughly 6 to 100, served as donors. Isolation per sample recovered at least 7 million PBMCs. The receptor comes from a woman aged 55 to 70 in good health. The chain recombines TRBV20-1 with TRBJ2-3, with D uncertain. Sequenced material: blood. CDR3 sequence reads: CSAKTGDTQYF. The CDR3 DNA reads TGCAGTGCTAAGACGGGAGATACGCAGTATTTT.